The 24 T cell receptor beta chains in this list originate from one sample, sequenced in a study of T-cell memory formation after mild COVID-19. MiXCR, run by TCRdb on the 5' RACE reads, gives a single entry per CDR3 protein. The table shows about 560,000 distinct CDR3 sequences, with approximately 15% occurring only once. Sequencing used PBMCs or a T cell subset sorted from them (not recorded which). Every receptor here comes from an adult woman who had mild COVID-19 (a few samples of this study predate the infection). Cell type and time point are not known.

The chain employs TRBV9 and TRBJ2-2; TRBD2 matches 9 bases. CDR1 is SGDLS, CDR2 YYNGEE, per germline. V was clipped by 0 bases and J by 1 base; unmatched bases: 4. The CDR3 runs to 17 residues. The CDR3 reads CASSVVLAGVNTGELFF. CDR3 DNA: TGTGCCAGCAGCGTAGTACTAGCGGGTGTGAACACCGGGGAGCTGTTTTTT.

This chain uses TRBV5-4 with TRBJ2-7; possibly TRBD1 for D (7 bases). The CDR3 runs to 17 residues. Germline loops: CDR1 SGHNT, CDR2 YYREEE (reference sequence). V gave up 4 bases and J gave up 5 bases, with 25 bases separating them. The CDR3 sequence is CASSQYRQGGGPHEQYF. CDR3 nucleotide sequence: TGTGCCAGCAGCCAATATCGACAGGGAGGAGGACCGCACGAGCAGTACTTC.

This clonotype occurred many times. This chain links TRBV4-1 with TRBJ2-5, with 9 bases that match TRBD2. Trimming removed 0 bases from V and 7 bases from J; junction bases left unmatched: 9. The CDR3 is 16 amino acids. Per germline, CDR1 MGHRA and CDR2 YSYEKL. This CDR3 reads CASSQDLAGGPVTQYF. The CDR3 bases are TGCGCCAGCAGCCAAGATTTGGCGGGGGGGCCTGTGACCCAGTACTTC.

This clonotype has more than one count but fewer than ten. In nucleotides, the CDR3 is TGTGCCAGCAGCCTCCGGGACAGGGGGCTACAGCGGAATGAGCAGTTCTTC. Amino acids: CASSLRDRGLQRNEQFF. V gene TRBV7-9 combines with J gene TRBJ2-1; 12 bases are shared with TRBD1. Per the germline V gene, CDR1 is SEHNR and CDR2 is FQNEAQ (reference sequence). The CDR3 is 17 amino acids. The V segment lost 5 bases and the J segment 7 bases; nucleotides outside the gene matches: 12.

This clonotype appeared many times. The gene calls are TRBV7-9 and TRBJ2-2, with D uncertain. CDR3 length: 13 residues. Per the germline V gene, CDR1 is SEHNR and CDR2 is FQNEAQ (reference sequence). V was clipped by 4 bases and J by 1 base, with 4 bases between them. The CDR3 coding sequence is TGTGCCAGCAGCTCTAAGAACACCGGGGAGCTGTTTTTT. Translated: CASSSKNTGELFF.

This clonotype appeared a few times. This rearrangement joins TRBV6-6 to TRBJ2-3, with 7 bases matching TRBD2. V shed 2 bases, J shed 2 bases, and the junction held 10 bases outside the gene matches. CDR1 is MNHNY, CDR2 SVGAGI, per germline (reference sequence). This CDR3 contains 17 residues. The CDR3 here is CASSYPGSGPATDTQYF. The CDR3 DNA reads TGTGCCAGCAGTTACCCTGGTAGCGGGCCCGCCACAGATACGCAGTATTTT.

This chain links TRBV20-1 with TRBJ1-3, with D unresolved. Deletions cut 6 bases from V and 0 bases from J, with 12 bases between. This CDR3 contains 14 residues. The V gene's germline CDR1 is DFQATT and CDR2 SNEGSKA (reference sequence). In DNA, the CDR3 is TGCAGTGCGACGGACGGAAGCTCTGGAAACACCATATATTTT. This codes for CSATDGSSGNTIYF.

The chain links TRBV6-5 to TRBJ1-5; D perhaps matches TRBD1 (5 bases). Germline CDR1 MNHEY, CDR2 SVGAGI. Trimming shortened V by 7 bases and J by 3 bases, and 10 bases separated the two germline ends. The CDR3 length is 13 residues. CDR3: CASKLGLNQPQHF. The CDR3 DNA reads as TGTGCCAGCAAGTTGGGGCTCAATCAGCCCCAGCATTTT.

In this sample, this clonotype turned up a few times. This chain uses TRBV6-2 or TRBV6-3 with TRBJ2-3; D is undetermined. CDR1 MNHEY and CDR2 SVGEGT come from the germline V gene. The CDR3 loop spans 13 amino acids. V gave up 5 bases and J gave up 4 bases, with 10 bases separating them. The CDR3 protein is CASSPESSDTQYF. CDR3 bases: TGTGCCAGCAGTCCCGAATCTTCAGATACGCAGTATTTT.

The J gene is TRBJ2-5, the V gene TRBV7-3; D might be TRBD2 (5 bases). V lost 3 bases and J lost 2, with 13 bases in between. Germline CDR1 SGHTA, CDR2 FQGTGA. This CDR3 comprises 15 residues. CDR3 amino acids: CASSFYGIPQETQYF. CDR3 DNA: TGTGCCAGCAGCTTTTACGGGATTCCGCAAGAGACCCAGTACTTC.

This CDR3 is CASSLGPRGQSSYNEQFF. As DNA, the CDR3 is TGTGCCAGCAGCTTGGGGCCGAGGGGCCAGAGCTCCTACAATGAGCAGTTCTTC. The chain joins TRBV7-2 to TRBJ2-1; D may correspond to TRBD1 or TRBD2 (5 bases each). Trimming shortened V by 3 bases and J by 0 bases, and 18 bases separated the two germline ends. CDR1 and CDR2 (germline): SGHTA, FQGNSA. There are 18 residues in the CDR3.

The genes are TRBV3-1 and TRBJ1-1, with D maybe TRBD1 (5 bases). Germline loops: CDR1 LGHDT, CDR2 YNNKEL (reference sequence). The CDR3 covers 13 residues. Trimming left V 1 base short and J 7 bases short, with 10 bases between. The DNA for the CDR3 is TGTGCCAGCAGCCAAGGCGTGGGGGGTGAAGCTTTCTTT. This encodes CASSQGVGGEAFF. The whole variable domain, filled in from reference TRBV3-1 and TRBJ1-1, reads DTAVSQTPKYLVTQMGNDKSIKCEQNLGHDTMYWYKQDSKKFLKIMFSYNNKELIINETVPNRFSPKSPDKAHLNLHINSLELGDSAVYFCASSQGVGGEAFFGQGTRLTVV.

This clonotype was seen just once. The J gene is TRBJ1-1, the V gene TRBV19; 7 bases line up with TRBD1. CDR3 length equals 16 residues. Germline assignment: CDR1 LNHDA and CDR2 SQIVND (reference sequence). V was pared by 3 bases and J by 5 bases, with 12 bases of the junction left unmatched. The CDR3 region has the DNA TGTGCCAGTAGTATGTCGGGAGGGGGCTATTCAACTGAAGCTTTCTTT. This codes for CASSMSGGGYSTEAFF.

The chain joins TRBV6-1 to TRBJ2-2; the D is unclear. CDR3 size: 13 residues. The V gene lost 6 bases and the J gene lost 6 bases, with 11 bases spanning the gap. CDR1 and CDR2 from the germline V gene are MNHNS and SASEGT. CDR3 protein: CASSWDRAGELFF. The CDR3 DNA sequence: TGTGCCAGCAGCTGGGATCGGGCCGGGGAGCTGTTTTTT.

Ten or more counts support this clonotype. The chain links TRBV7-9 to TRBJ2-5; D is tentatively TRBD1 or TRBD2 (5 bases each). The germline V gene has CDR1 SEHNR and CDR2 FQNEAQ (reference sequence). CDR3 length: 16 residues. Trimming took off 4 bases at V and 5 bases at J, with 20 bases between the two ends. This CDR3 reads CASSSYAGTPAETQYF. CDR3 DNA: TGTGCCAGCAGCTCATACGCCGGGACCCCAGCGGAGACCCAGTACTTC.

This clonotype was detected only a few times. The V gene is TRBV2, the J gene TRBJ2-7; D gene unclear. The length of the CDR3 is 13 residues. Germline CDR1 SNHLY, CDR2 FYNNEI. The V end was cut by 4 bases, the J end by 7 bases, with 14 bases between. The CDR3 bases are TGTGCCAGCAGTGTAGGCGCTTTTTATGAGCAGTACTTC. Encoded protein: CASSVGAFYEQYF.

Only a few counts were recorded for this clonotype. The chain couples TRBV19 to TRBJ1-5; D not resolved. The CDR3 is 13 residues long. With 6 bases removed from V and 2 bases from J, the gap between germline ends came to 8 bases. Germline V gives CDR1 LNHDA, CDR2 SQIVND (reference sequence). The CDR3 bases are TGTGCCAGTAGCGTTCGGCGCAATCAGCCCCAGCATTTT. This gives the protein CASSVRRNQPQHF.

This clonotype turned up a few times. V gene TRBV29-1 combines with J gene TRBJ1-1; TRBD1 matches at 7 bases. Per the germline V gene, CDR1 is SQVTM and CDR2 is ANQGSEA. The CDR3 length is 15 residues. V was clipped by 7 bases and J by 1 base; unmatched bases: 12. The CDR3 region is CSARAEGARNTEAFF. CDR3 coding DNA: TGCAGCGCCCGTGCGGAGGGGGCCAGGAACACTGAAGCTTTCTTT.

This clonotype was found a few times. This chain links TRBV4-3 with TRBJ2-3; D is undetermined. There are 15 residues in the CDR3. Trimming removed 2 bases at V and 4 bases at J, with 13 bases between. Germline-derived CDR1 and CDR2 are LGHNA and YSLEER. The CDR3 nucleotides are TGCGCCAGCAGCCAAAAGCACTGGGTGGCAGATACGCAGTATTTT. This codes for CASSQKHWVADTQYF.

This clonotype occurred many times. The chain is built from TRBV5-5 and TRBJ2-7; the D gene is possibly TRBD2 (6 bases). CDR3 length: 13 amino acids. The germline V gene encodes CDR1 SGHKS and CDR2 YYEKEE (reference sequence). The germline V and J ends were trimmed by 2 bases and 6 bases, with 12 bases remaining between them. CDR3 protein: CASSFFTEGEQYF. CDR3 nucleotides: TGTGCCAGCAGCTTCTTTACGGAGGGCGAGCAGTACTTC.

The chain links TRBV20-1 to TRBJ1-2; 7 bases agree with TRBD1. The V and J ends lost 6 bases and 4 bases, in that order; junction bases with no gene match: 11. CDR1 and CDR2 (germline): DFQATT, SNEGSKA (reference sequence). The CDR3 is 14 amino acids. The CDR3 sequence is CSATGTATIYGYTF. The CDR3 nucleotides are TGCAGTGCCACCGGGACAGCAACCATCTATGGCTACACCTTC.

This clonotype was seen more than once but under ten times. The V and J genes are TRBV7-9 and TRBJ2-5, with D perhaps TRBD1 (5 bases). Germline assignment: CDR1 SEHNR and CDR2 FQNEAQ (reference sequence). Trimming left V 0 bases short and J 1 base short, with 21 bases between. The CDR3 spans 19 residues. CDR3 sequence: CASSLAIRTYADAQETQYF. CDR3 DNA sequence: TGTGCCAGCAGCTTAGCGATTAGGACATATGCCGACGCCCAAGAGACCCAGTACTTC.

Only a few counts were recorded for this clonotype. The chain uses TRBV9 and TRBJ2-1, with a weak D call TRBD1 (6 bases). Germline CDR1 reads SGDLS; CDR2 reads YYNGEE. The V end lost 3 bases, the J end lost 0 bases, and 13 bases lay between the germline ends. This CDR3 comprises 16 residues. The chain's CDR3 is CASSDRARSSYNEQFF. The CDR3 nucleotides read TGTGCCAGCAGCGACAGGGCTCGCAGCTCCTACAATGAGCAGTTCTTC.

The rearrangement uses TRBV20-1 and TRBJ2-1; a weak D match, TRBD1 (6 bases). From germline, CDR1 is DFQATT and CDR2 SNEGSKA (reference sequence). This CDR3 spans 15 amino acids. Trimming took 0 bases from V and 4 from J, leaving 13 bases between them. CDR3 nucleotides: TGCAGTGCTAGAGATGAGGGGACACCTTACAATGAGCAGTTCTTC. Its protein product is CSARDEGTPYNEQFF.